This T cell receptor beta chain was identified in a study of blood T cell repertoires in COVID-19. Study at large: Both acute and convalescent COVID-19 samples were obtained from the United States, Italy and Spain. Sources were T cells, B-cell-depleted T cells, or PBMCs; the material itself was cDNA or gDNA.

Participants spanned ages about 18 to 100 years and resided in roughly 22 US areas. With 1 base removed from V and 8 bases from J, the gap between germline ends came to 12 bases. Germline lookup yields CDR1 LGHDT and CDR2 YNNKEL (reference sequence). This CDR3 is 15 amino acids long. Original data processing: Reference gene primer amplification gave estimated nucleated cell counts. Assay: immunoSEQ multiplex PCR; the TCRdb copy retains only in-frame clones and omits some. V and J calls and clone size come straight from that table; D and trimming were deduced from the DNA. The sample contains hundreds of thousands of clones, 80% of which appear only once.

Sequences were obtained from PBMCs or T cells enriched from blood (not recorded which). The clonotype comes from a woman in her thirties or forties with acute COVID-19. This chain connects TRBV3-1 (or the pseudogene TRBV3-2) to TRBJ1-6; D gene ambiguous. This CDR3 is CASSQVPGSHSPLHF. In DNA, the CDR3 is TGTGCCAGCAGCCAAGTACCCGGGAGCCATTCACCCCTCCACTTT.